The TCR beta chain under discussion was sequenced for a study of CD8 T cells in Susac syndrome. CDR1 ENHRY and CDR2 SYGVKD come from the germline V gene. Trimming stripped 7 bases from V and 8 bases from J, with 14 bases between. CDR3 size: 13 residues. Sequencing of TCR beta covered CD8+ and CD4+ T cells obtained from blood. Roughly 0.45 to 1 ug RNA was reverse transcribed with random hexamers. MiXCR, run by TCRdb on the immunoSEQ multiplex PCR reads, gives a single entry per CDR3 protein. Of roughly 200,000 distinct CDR3 sequences listed, around 94% are singletons. The material sequenced was CD4+ T cells from PBMCs. V gene TRBV10-3 combines with J gene TRBJ1-4; D not resolved. The TCR comes from a human donor with Susac syndrome. The CDR3 reads CAIKGGLEEKLFF. The CDR3 DNA follows: TGTGCCATCAAGGGCGGCCTCGAAGAAAAACTGTTTTTT.